This entry features one TCR beta chain sequence. What it recognizes is unknown. This specimen comes from a study of radiation and T cells in renal cell carcinoma. Study results and caveats: From baseline, blood top tumor clonotypes peaked at 2 weeks post-radiation.

TCRdb's copy holds only in-frame clones and misses some; the assay was immunoSEQ multiplex PCR. The repertoire holds about 76,000 clones, with about 88% as singletons. CDR1 is SGHRS, CDR2 YFSETQ, per germline. The trim removed 8 bases at V and 3 bases at J, leaving 8 bases unmatched. CDR3 length equals 14 residues. As to time point: blood 4 weeks post-SBRT, at nephrectomy. The treatment: 15 Gy SBRT to primary tumor, nephrectomy 4 weeks later. Nephrectomy followed 15 Gy stereotactic body radiation by 4 weeks. Serial blood draws occurred at baseline and 2 and 4 weeks post-SBRT. Clear cell pathology was present in this patient's renal cell carcinoma.

The chain employs TRBV5-1 and TRBJ2-1; 7 bases match TRBD2. This sequence was found in a woman aged 70-85 years with renal cell carcinoma. Sequenced here: blood, sampled from a patient whose treatment included radiotherapy and nephrectomy. Written as DNA, the CDR3 is TGCGCCAGTTCCCCCGGGGGGTTCTACAATGAGCAGTTCTTC. It codes for CASSPGGFYNEQFF.